This T cell receptor beta chain originates from a study of Ad26.COV2.S vaccination and SARS-CoV-2 variants. Study-level background: Donor joined the COV1001 Ad26.COV2.S trial arm.

The table came from immunoSEQ multiplex PCR; TCRdb's copy has only in-frame clones and leaves some out. Of 380,000 or so clones in the sample, roughly four fifths were seen once. Germline V gives CDR1 SGHNT, CDR2 YYREEE (reference sequence). The CDR3 is made up of 12 amino acids. Trimming left V 0 bases short and J 5 bases short, with 5 bases between. Regarding the study as a whole: Analyses that measured TCR breadth and depth may have underestimated total T cell responses.

About this clone itself: Its antigen is unidentified.

Stated treatment: around 19 received Ad26.COV2.S at low or high dose, single or two shots; about 5 received placebo; per-sample allocation not given. Day 63 after the first vaccine or placebo injection was the time point for sampling. The donor's status was that of an adult aged 18-55 years in Boston. This clonotype was sampled from a person aged 18 to 59 who received the Ad26.COV2.S COVID-19 vaccine or a placebo. The specimen comprised peripheral blood, sampled in a trial of Ad26.COV2.S vaccine versus placebo. The chain couples TRBV5-4 to TRBJ2-5, with D unresolved. The CDR3 loop is CASSLGRETQYF. CDR3 sequence (DNA): TGTGCCAGCAGCTTGGGCAGGGAGACCCAGTACTTC.